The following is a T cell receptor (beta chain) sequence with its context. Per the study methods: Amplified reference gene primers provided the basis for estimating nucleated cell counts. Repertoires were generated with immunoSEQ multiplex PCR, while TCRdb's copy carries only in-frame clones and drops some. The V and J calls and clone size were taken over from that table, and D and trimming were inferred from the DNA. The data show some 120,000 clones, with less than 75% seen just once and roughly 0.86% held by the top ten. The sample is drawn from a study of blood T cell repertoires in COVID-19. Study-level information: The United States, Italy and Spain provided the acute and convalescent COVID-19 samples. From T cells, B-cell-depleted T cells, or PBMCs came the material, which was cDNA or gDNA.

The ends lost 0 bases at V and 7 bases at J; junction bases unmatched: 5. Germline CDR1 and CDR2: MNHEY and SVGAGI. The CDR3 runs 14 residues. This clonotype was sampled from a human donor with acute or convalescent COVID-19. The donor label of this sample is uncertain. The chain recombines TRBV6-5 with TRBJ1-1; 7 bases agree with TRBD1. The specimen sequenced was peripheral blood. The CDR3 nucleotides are TGTGCCAGCAGTTACTCGAGACAGGGTATTGAAGCTTTCTTT. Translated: CASSYSRQGIEAFF.